Listed here are 3 T cell receptor beta chains from one sample, sequenced in a study of shared clonotypes between healthy human individuals. Here immunoSEQ multiplex PCR was the method, and the copy in TCRdb shows in-frame clones only, minus some. Of under 1,100,000 clones in the sample, around 82% are singletons; the top ten hold roughly 0.55%. The sample consisted of memory CD4+ T cells from PBMCs. Sample subset: CD45RA-negative fraction. These TCRs come from a young man in good health. Some clones in this sample may be carry-over from other donors' samples.

The V gene is TRBV5-1, the J gene TRBJ2-3; D unclear. Trimming took 7 bases from V and 2 from J, leaving 14 bases between them. CDR1 is SGHRS and CDR2 is YFSETQ in the germline V gene. CDR3 size: 14 residues. The DNA of the CDR3 is TGCGCCAGCGGGCCCGCTGGAACCACAGATACGCAGTATTTT. It yields the protein CASGPAGTTDTQYF.

This clone was counted a few times. The identical CDR3 is also encoded by other nucleotide sequences in the sample. This chain links TRBV18 with TRBJ2-5, with unresolved D. CDR3 length equals 12 residues. Trimming pared 6 bases from V and 5 bases from J, leaving 10 bases between. Germline CDR1 is KGHSH and CDR2 is LQKENI. Written as DNA, the CDR3 is TGTGCCAGCTCCCCGCTTAGGGAGACCCAGTACTTC. This gives the protein CASSPLRETQYF. The full variable domain, completed using reference TRBV18 and TRBJ2-5, is NAGVMQNPRHLVRRRGQEARLRCSPMKGHSHVYWYRQLPEEGLKFMVYLQKENIIDESGMPKERFSAEFPKEGPSILRIQQVVRGDSAAYFCASSPLRETQYFGPGTRLLVL.

This clone was seen only a few times. An end of the junction does not agree with germline; a read error may underlie this. V is TRBV29-1 and J is TRBJ1-2; D is unclear. This CDR3 is built from 12 residues. The V gene's germline CDR1 is SQVTM and CDR2 ANQGSEA. This CDR3 reads CSVSDLNYSYTF. CDR3 in DNA: TGCAGCGTTTCCGATCTAAACTATAGCTACACCTTC.